Following are 26 T cell receptor beta chains from one sample sequenced in a study of Tregs in tolerant kidney transplant recipients. The data were produced by immunoSEQ multiplex PCR, yet TCRdb's version contains in-frame clones alone and is incomplete. The table includes 110,000 or so clones, roughly 92% detected once. The sequenced sample was CD4+ T cells from blood. These TCRs come from a human donor in good health.

The chain uses TRBV7-7 and TRBJ2-5, with D perhaps matching TRBD1 (6 bases). Looked up from germline, CDR1 is SSHAT and CDR2 is FNYEAQ (reference sequence). The CDR3 sequence is 16 residues long. Trimming shortened V by 2 bases and J by 2 bases, and 15 bases separated the two germline ends. CDR3 protein: CASSLHSGAGQETQYF. The CDR3 bases are TGTGCCAGCAGCTTACACTCAGGGGCAGGTCAAGAGACCCAGTACTTC.

This clone was counted a single time. The chain is built from TRBV9 and TRBJ2-2, with 7 bases that match TRBD1. Trimming cost V 6 bases and J 4 bases; bases outside gene matches: 9. The germline CDR1 and CDR2 sequences are SGDLS and YYNGEE. The CDR3 sequence is 15 residues long. CDR3 DNA: TGTGCCAGCATCGGTATAGGGGGCCGCACCGGGGAGCTGTTTTTT. It specifies CASIGIGGRTGELFF.

V usage is TRBV9 and J usage is TRBJ2-1; D is undetermined. The length of the CDR3 is 13 residues. Between the trimmed V and J ends, which lost 0 bases and 3 bases, there was a span of 4 bases. Germline CDR1 reads SGDLS; CDR2 reads YYNGEE. In nucleotides, the CDR3 is TGTGCCAGCAGCGTAGGAGTCTACAATGAGCAGTTCTTC. It is translated as CASSVGVYNEQFF.

This chain connects TRBV30 to TRBJ2-2; D remains unclear. Germline V CDR1 and CDR2: GTSNPN, SVGIG (reference sequence). The ends were cut back, 7 bases at V and 3 bases at J, with 12 bases in the middle. This CDR3 comprises 13 residues. The CDR3 reads CASRSHYTGELFF. The CDR3 DNA reads as TGTGCCTCGAGGAGTCACTACACCGGGGAGCTGTTTTTT.

This clone was seen just once. The chain is built from TRBV6-5 and TRBJ2-7; tentative D call: TRBD1 (5 bases). Germline V lookup: CDR1 MNHEY, CDR2 SVGAGI. The CDR3 has 14 amino acids. Deletions cut 7 bases from V and 4 bases from J, with 17 bases between. CDR3 in DNA: TGTGCCAGCACCACAGGAAGACGGATTTACGAGCAGTACTTC. Translation gives CASTTGRRIYEQYF.

The chain employs TRBV6-6 and TRBJ1-5; D is undetermined. Looked up from germline, CDR1 is MNHNY and CDR2 is SVGAGI (reference sequence). The V gene lost 2 bases and the J gene lost 1 base, with 12 bases spanning the gap. The CDR3 sequence is 16 residues long. Here the CDR3 DNA reads TGTGCCAGCAGTTACCCCTCCGGGAAGAGCAATCAGCCCCAGCATTTT. Protein: CASSYPSGKSNQPQHF.

This chain links TRBV30 with TRBJ1-2; no reliable D call. This CDR3 has 14 residues. Trimming took 0 bases from V and 1 from J, leaving 9 bases between them. CDR1 and CDR2 from the germline V gene are GTSNPN and SVGIG (reference sequence). The CDR3 loop reads CAWSVLQNNYGYTF. The CDR3 nucleotides read TGTGCCTGGAGTGTACTACAGAATAACTATGGCTACACCTTC.

The chain couples TRBV14 to TRBJ1-3; D gene ambiguous. Germline lookup yields CDR1 SGHDN and CDR2 FVKESK. This CDR3 region has 15 residues. Trimming took 0 bases from V and 4 from J, leaving 10 bases between them. The CDR3 region is CASSQEAGRGNTIYF. The CDR3 DNA is TGTGCCAGCAGCCAAGAAGCGGGTAGGGGAAACACCATATATTTT.

The chain recombines TRBV6-5 with TRBJ1-6; a possible D gene is TRBD1 (6 bases). This CDR3 has 15 amino acids. Germline assignment: CDR1 MNHEY and CDR2 SVGAGI. The V gene lost 8 bases and the J gene lost 6 bases, with 17 bases spanning the gap. DNA for the CDR3: TGTGCCAGCCTTCCCCCCTCAGGGGCTAATTCACCCCTCCACTTT. Translated, it gives CASLPPSGANSPLHF.

The rearrangement uses TRBV5-1 and TRBJ1-2, with a possible D match to TRBD1 (6 bases). Germline CDR1 reads SGHRS; CDR2 reads YFSETQ. V lost 0 bases, J lost 8 bases, and 11 bases lay in between. The CDR3 spans 13 residues. CDR3 in amino acids: CASSLVTTGGYTF. The CDR3 DNA reads as TGCGCCAGCAGCTTGGTAACGACAGGCGGCTACACCTTC.

This chain joins TRBV7-2 and TRBJ2-5; D not resolved. Germline CDR1 is SGHTA and CDR2 is FQGNSA. This CDR3 is 14 amino acids long. V lost 1 base to trimming and J lost 1 base, with 7 bases between them. CDR3 nucleotides: TGTGCCAGCAGCTTAGTGGCTAGCCAAGAGACCCAGTACTTC. It translates to CASSLVASQETQYF.

The chain has TRBV5-1 and TRBJ1-1, with 7 bases that match TRBD1. Looked up from germline, CDR1 is SGHRS and CDR2 is YFSETQ. Trimming cost V 4 bases and J 0 bases; bases outside gene matches: 3. The CDR3 contains 14 residues. CDR3 sequence reads: CASSADRVNTEAFF. The CDR3 DNA sequence: TGCGCCAGCAGCGCCGACAGGGTGAACACTGAAGCTTTCTTT.

This chain uses TRBV5-1 with TRBJ2-1, with a possible D match to TRBD2 (5 bases). The germline gives CDR1 SGHRS, CDR2 YFSETQ. The CDR3 is made up of 13 amino acids. Deletions cut 2 bases from V and 6 bases from J, with 9 bases between. The DNA for the CDR3 is TGCGCCAGCAGCTTAGTAGGAGGCAATGAGCAGTTCTTC. Amino acids: CASSLVGGNEQFF.

This clone appeared a single time. The chain couples TRBV19 to TRBJ2-1, with TRBD2 matching 11 bases. The V gene end was trimmed by 3 bases and the J gene end by 2 bases; junction bases not matched to a gene: 9. This CDR3 has 18 residues. Germline-derived CDR1 and CDR2 are LNHDA and SQIVND (reference sequence). CDR3 bases: TGTGCCAGTAGTATTGCCGCTCTAGCGGGAGGTACCTACAATGAGCAGTTCTTC. It codes for CASSIAALAGGTYNEQFF.

Concerning this clone: Relative to the germline gene, one junction end is altered; a read error may explain this. The J gene is TRBJ1-5, the V gene TRBV18; no clear D gene. This CDR3 is 16 amino acids long. Looked up from germline, CDR1 is KGHSH and CDR2 is LQKENI. As DNA, the CDR3 is TGTGCCAGCTCACCATTTAACTTGGGTAGCGATCAGCCCCAGCATTTT. This gives the protein CASSPFNLGSDQPQHF. The full variable domain, in which reference TRBV18 and TRBJ1-5 provide the parts outside the CDR3, is NAGVMQNPRHLVRRRGQEARLRCSPMKGHSHVYWYRQLPEEGLKFMVYLQKENIIDESGMPKERFSAEFPKEGPSILRIQQVVRGDSAAYFCASSPFNLGSDQPQHFGDGTRLSIL.

This chain connects TRBV18 to TRBJ1-1; TRBD1 matches 9 bases. The CDR3 runs 15 residues. The V and J ends lost 3 bases and 3 bases, in that order; junction bases with no gene match: 5. In germline, CDR1 is KGHSH, CDR2 LQKENI. CDR3 in amino acids: CASSPNRGLDTEAFF. Here the CDR3 DNA reads TGTGCCAGCTCACCTAACAGGGGGCTAGACACTGAAGCTTTCTTT. Combining the CDR3 with reference TRBV18 and TRBJ1-1 gives the whole variable domain NAGVMQNPRHLVRRRGQEARLRCSPMKGHSHVYWYRQLPEEGLKFMVYLQKENIIDESGMPKERFSAEFPKEGPSILRIQQVVRGDSAAYFCASSPNRGLDTEAFFGQGTRLTVV.

J is TRBJ2-1 and V is TRBV19; 9 positions match TRBD2. The CDR3 sequence is 16 residues long. Germline CDR1 and CDR2: LNHDA and SQIVND (reference sequence). The V and J ends lost 5 bases and 0 bases, in that order; junction bases with no gene match: 5. CDR3 protein: CASSGLAGSSYNEQFF. CDR3 DNA sequence: TGTGCCAGTAGTGGCCTAGCGGGAAGCTCCTACAATGAGCAGTTCTTC.

The rearrangement uses TRBV7-2 and TRBJ2-7; TRBD1 or TRBD2 may be the D gene (5 bases each). V was pared by 6 bases and J by 5 bases, with 23 bases between. This CDR3 is built from 16 residues. CDR1 and CDR2 from the germline V gene are SGHTA and FQGNSA. The CDR3 bases are TGTGCCAGCAGTTACCCCCGGGGCCAACCCCTCAACGAGCAGTACTTC. Translated, it gives CASSYPRGQPLNEQYF. Complete variable domain (other parts from reference TRBV7-2 and TRBJ2-7): GAGVSQSPSNKVTEKGKDVELRCDPISGHTALYWYRQSLGQGLEFLIYFQGNSAPDKSGLPSDRFSAERTGGSVSTLTIQRTQQEDSAVYLCASSYPRGQPLNEQYFGPGTRLTVT.

V gene TRBV14 combines with J gene TRBJ2-1; 7 bases are shared with TRBD1. The ends lost 4 bases at V and 5 bases at J; junction bases unmatched: 8. Germline values: CDR1 SGHDN, CDR2 FVKESK. This CDR3 region has 15 residues. The CDR3 protein is CASSLQGSANNEQFF. The CDR3 DNA reads TGTGCCAGCAGCCTACAGGGGTCCGCGAACAATGAGCAGTTCTTC.

V gene TRBV28 combines with J gene TRBJ1-2; possible D gene TRBD1, 6 bases. The germline V gene encodes CDR1 MDHEN and CDR2 SYDVKM. The CDR3 contains 16 residues. Trimming stripped 6 bases from V and 0 bases from J, with 17 bases between. The CDR3 nucleotides are TGTGCCAGCAGACCCAGCGGACAGAAGTCTAACTATGGCTACACCTTC. Protein product: CASRPSGQKSNYGYTF.

This clone was observed a handful of times. The rearrangement joins TRBV6-5 to TRBJ1-6; D may be TRBD1 (5 bases). Germline CDR1 MNHEY, CDR2 SVGAGI. V lost 6 bases to trimming and J lost 9 bases, with 12 bases between them. The CDR3 sequence is 13 residues long. CDR3 sequence: CASRGQGSSPLHF. DNA for the CDR3: TGTGCCAGCAGAGGGCAGGGAAGTTCACCCCTCCACTTT.

V usage is TRBV6-6 and J usage is TRBJ2-2, with 7 bases aligning to TRBD2. CDR1 is MNHNY and CDR2 is SVGAGI in the germline V gene (reference sequence). CDR3 length equals 14 residues. V dropped 6 bases and J dropped 4; count of bases not matched to a gene: 5. The CDR3 bases are TGTGCCAGCAGAACAACGGGAGGCACCGGGGAGCTGTTTTTT. Translating it yields CASRTTGGTGELFF.

The chain combines TRBV18 with TRBJ1-3; TRBD1 is a possible D gene (5 bases). V shed 5 bases and J shed 4 bases, with 15 bases lying between them. Germline V CDR1 and CDR2: KGHSH, LQKENI. The CDR3 has 15 residues. The CDR3 loop reads CASSEGRGRGNTIYF. CDR3 DNA: TGTGCCAGCTCAGAAGGAAGGGGACGAGGAAACACCATATATTTT.

The DNA of the CDR3 is TGTGCCAGCAAAGGGCGGCAGGCTAAGGGCTACACCTTC. Protein product: CASKGRQAKGYTF. The chain is built from TRBV6-5 and TRBJ1-2, with D unclear. Germline V gives CDR1 MNHEY, CDR2 SVGAGI. Trimming cost V 7 bases and J 8 bases, with 17 bases left between them. CDR3 length: 13 amino acids.

CDR3 nucleotides: TGTGCCAGCAGTGAAGTTACCGGGGTGCCCGGGGAGCTGTTTTTT. Its protein is CASSEVTGVPGELFF. The chain has TRBV2 and TRBJ2-2; tentative D call: TRBD2 (5 bases). The germline V and J ends were trimmed by 1 base and 6 bases, with 12 bases remaining between them. This CDR3 is built from 15 residues. Germline CDR1 is SNHLY and CDR2 is FYNNEI.

This clone was detected once. The chain uses TRBV9 and TRBJ2-3; tentative D call: TRBD2 (6 bases). CDR3 length: 17 amino acids. The germline V gene has CDR1 SGDLS and CDR2 YYNGEE. V lost 0 bases to trimming and J lost 2 bases, with 16 bases between them. The CDR3 is CASSVALSGWDTDTQYF. Here the CDR3 DNA reads TGTGCCAGCAGCGTAGCTTTAAGCGGGTGGGACACAGATACGCAGTATTTT.